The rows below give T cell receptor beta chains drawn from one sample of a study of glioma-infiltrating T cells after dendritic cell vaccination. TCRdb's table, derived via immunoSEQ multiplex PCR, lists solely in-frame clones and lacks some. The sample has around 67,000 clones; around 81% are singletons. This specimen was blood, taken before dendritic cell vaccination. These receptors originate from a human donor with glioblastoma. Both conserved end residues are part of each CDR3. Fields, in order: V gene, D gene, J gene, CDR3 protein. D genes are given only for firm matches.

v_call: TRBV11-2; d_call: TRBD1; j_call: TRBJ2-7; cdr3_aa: CASELGDRGYEQYF
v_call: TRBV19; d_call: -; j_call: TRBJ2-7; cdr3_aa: CASSILAAPYEQYF
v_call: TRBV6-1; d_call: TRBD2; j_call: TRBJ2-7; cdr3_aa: CASSLAGASYEQYF
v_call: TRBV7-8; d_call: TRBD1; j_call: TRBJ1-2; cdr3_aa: CASSVQGVDYGYTF
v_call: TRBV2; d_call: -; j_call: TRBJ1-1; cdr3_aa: CASSEHSMNTEAFF
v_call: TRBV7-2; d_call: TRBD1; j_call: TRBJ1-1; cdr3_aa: CASSLTGLDTEAFF
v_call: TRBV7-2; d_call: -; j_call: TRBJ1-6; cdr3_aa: CASSLVQGFSPLHF
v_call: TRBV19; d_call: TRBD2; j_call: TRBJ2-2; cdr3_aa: CASRWLAGAGELFF
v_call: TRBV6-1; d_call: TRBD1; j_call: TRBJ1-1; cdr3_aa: CASSRDRNTEAFF
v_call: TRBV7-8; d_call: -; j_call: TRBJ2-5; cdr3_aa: CASSVRGSGETQYF
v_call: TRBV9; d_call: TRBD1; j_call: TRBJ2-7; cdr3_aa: CASSVGQGAGYEQYF
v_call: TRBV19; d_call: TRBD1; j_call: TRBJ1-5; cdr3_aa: CASSTSGGAGNQPQHF
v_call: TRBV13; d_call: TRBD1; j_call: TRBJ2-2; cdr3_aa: CASSPGTGGSGELFF
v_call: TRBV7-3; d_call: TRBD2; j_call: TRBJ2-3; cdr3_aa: CASSLTAGTSNTDTQYF
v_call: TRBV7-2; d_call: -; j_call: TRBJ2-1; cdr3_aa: CASSSPSYNEQFF
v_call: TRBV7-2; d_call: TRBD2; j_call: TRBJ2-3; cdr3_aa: CASSTSSGNTDTQYF